These T cell receptor beta chains were read from a single sample in a study of shared clonotypes between healthy human individuals. Assay: immunoSEQ multiplex PCR; the TCRdb copy retains only in-frame clones and omits some. The data contain about 820,000 clones, 80% to 95% of them singletons. Sequencing input: naive CD8+ T cells sorted from blood. The receptors here all came from a man between 25 and 39 years old in good health. The CDR3 runs from the conserved cysteine through the conserved F or W.

>TRBV7-3
CASSLGLAGLGSTDTQYF
>TRBV7-9
CASSPVGLAGLYEQYF
>TRBV27
CASSGQGLGSKEQYF
>TRBV2
CATTARQEDTGELFF
>TRBV10-3
CAISEAGTGPNEKLFF
>TRBV28
CASMSVDPAVSYEQYF
>TRBV15
CATTAGAGTDTQYF
>TRBV7-9
CASSQGGSGSSSYEQYF
>TRBV11-2
CASSLVGGGESYNEQFF
>TRBV2
CASSEETRLVLNEQFF
>TRBV27
CASSLRLADPPGELFF
>TRBV27
CASSLSAPDDEYF
>TRBV28
CASSSRETAQETQYF
>TRBV7-6
CASSLRGGSGNTIYF
>TRBV28
CASSWPTGAGADTEAFF
>TRBV29-1
CSVSLTSGLGSYNEQFF
>TRBV4-2
CASSQQQGAGTEAFF
>TRBV2
CASIGGVQEQFF
>TRBV5-4
CASSYWGLEQYF
>TRBV28
CASSLWRGEAFF
>TRBV9
CASDSGSTYNEQFF
>TRBV9
CASSVSGNTDTQYF
>TRBV9
CASSDRDSGNYGYTF
>TRBV18
CASSSDRADTGELFF
>TRBV4-2
CASSQGLAGEVDSYEQYF
>TRBV11-3
CASSGPGDTQYF
>TRBV7-2
CASSTDLYGYTF
>TRBV5-6
CASSYQGTYNEQFF
>TRBV11-2
CASSEQSDPEAFF
>TRBV7-6
CASSAGITTEAFF
>TRBV9
CASSVEVYTEAFF
>TRBV27
CASSWGAGDLTYNEQFF
>TRBV28
CATYTGDQPQHF
>TRBV6-6
CASSYLGGDEKLFF
>TRBV4-1
CASSPSSGSWGEQYF
>TRBV11-2
CASKPLAGPYEQYF
>TRBV5-1
CASSLVSSARNEQFF
>TRBV6-1
CASSGSGQFLSSLVKNIQYF
>TRBV7-3
CASSFQGIRDEQFF
>TRBV14
CASSQPLSGSSYNEQFF
>TRBV28
CASSLNEQFF
>TRBV18
CASSLDRGGGEQFF